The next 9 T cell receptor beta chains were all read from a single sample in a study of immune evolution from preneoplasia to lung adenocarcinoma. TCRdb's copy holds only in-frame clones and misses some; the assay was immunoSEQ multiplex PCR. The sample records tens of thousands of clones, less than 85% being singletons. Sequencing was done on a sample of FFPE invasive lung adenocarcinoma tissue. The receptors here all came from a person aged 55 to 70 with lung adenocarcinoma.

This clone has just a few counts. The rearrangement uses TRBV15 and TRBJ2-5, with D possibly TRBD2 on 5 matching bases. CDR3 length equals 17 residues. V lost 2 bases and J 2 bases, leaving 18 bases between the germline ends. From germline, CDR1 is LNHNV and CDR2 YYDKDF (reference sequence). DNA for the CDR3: TGTGCCACCAGCAGAAGTAGGCGGGTGCGCGAACAAGAGACCCAGTACTTC. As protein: CATSRSRRVREQETQYF.

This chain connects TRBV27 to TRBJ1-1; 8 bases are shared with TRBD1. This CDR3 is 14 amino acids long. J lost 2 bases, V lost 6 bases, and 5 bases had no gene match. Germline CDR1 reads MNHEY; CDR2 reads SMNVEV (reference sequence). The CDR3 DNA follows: TGTGCCAGCAGCTCCGGGACAGGTAACACTGAAGCTTTCTTT. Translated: CASSSGTGNTEAFF.

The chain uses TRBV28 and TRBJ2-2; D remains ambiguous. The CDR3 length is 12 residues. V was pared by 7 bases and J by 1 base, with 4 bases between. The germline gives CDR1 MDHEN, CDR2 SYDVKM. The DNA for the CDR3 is TGTGCCAGCAAGGTGAACACCGGGGAGCTGTTTTTT. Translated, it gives CASKVNTGELFF. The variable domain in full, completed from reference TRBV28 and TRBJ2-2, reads DVKVTQSSRYLVKRTGEKVFLECVQDMDHENMFWYRQDPGLGLRLIYFSYDVKMKEKGDIPEGYSVSREKKERFSLILESASTNQTSMYLCASKVNTGELFFGEGSRLTVL.

CDR3 in amino acids: CADCTVLDRGFAAEAFF. DNA for the CDR3: TGTGCCGACTGCACGGTCCTGGACAGGGGGTTCGCTGCCGAAGCTTTCTTT. The chain recombines TRBV28 with TRBJ1-1, with 10 bases that match TRBD1. CDR1 is MDHEN, CDR2 SYDVKM, per germline. Germline trimming cut 11 bases from V and 8 bases from J; bases unmatched to any gene: 23. The CDR3 sequence is 17 residues long.

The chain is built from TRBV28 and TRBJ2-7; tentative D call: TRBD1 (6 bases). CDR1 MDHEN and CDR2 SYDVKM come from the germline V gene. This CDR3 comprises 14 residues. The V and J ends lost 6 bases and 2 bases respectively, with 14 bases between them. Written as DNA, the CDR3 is TGTGCCAGCAGACCTCAGGGGAGCACCTACGAGCAGTACTTC. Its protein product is CASRPQGSTYEQYF.

The CDR3 nucleotides read TGTGCCAGCAGCGCCGCCAATGAGCAGTTCTTC. Its translation is CASSAANEQFF. The chain has TRBV9 and TRBJ2-1; D remains ambiguous. V lost 3 bases and J 6 bases, leaving 4 bases between the germline ends. The CDR3 is made up of 11 amino acids. Germline-derived CDR1 and CDR2 are SGDLS and YYNGEE.

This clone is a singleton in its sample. Here the CDR3 DNA reads TGTGCCAGCAGAAGAACTATCTTAAATGAGCAGTTCTTC. Protein product: CASRRTILNEQFF. The V and J genes are TRBV6-1 and TRBJ2-1, with D unclear. V gave up 6 bases and J gave up 7 bases, with 13 bases separating them. Germline values: CDR1 MNHNS, CDR2 SASEGT. The CDR3 extends over 13 amino acids.

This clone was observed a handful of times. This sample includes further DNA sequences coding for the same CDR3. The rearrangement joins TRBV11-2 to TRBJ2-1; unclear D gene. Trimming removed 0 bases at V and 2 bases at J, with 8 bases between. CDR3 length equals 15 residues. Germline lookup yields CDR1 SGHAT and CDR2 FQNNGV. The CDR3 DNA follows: TGTGCCAGCAGCTTAGAGGGTTCCCCCTACAATGAGCAGTTCTTC. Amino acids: CASSLEGSPYNEQFF.

This chain's CDR3 is CASSKRESGEQYF. CDR3 DNA sequence: TGTGCCAGTAGTAAGCGGGAGTCCGGCGAGCAGTACTTC. The chain combines TRBV19 with TRBJ2-7; TRBD2 aligns across 8 bases. The V gene end was trimmed by 4 bases and the J gene end by 6 bases; junction bases not matched to a gene: 5. CDR1 and CDR2 from the germline V gene are LNHDA and SQIVND (reference sequence). This CDR3 contains 13 residues.